These 29 T cell receptor beta chains were all obtained from the same sample, sequenced in a study of control samples from healthy donors and cancer patients (dated by TCRdb to 2018 to 2020). The library was made by the immunoSEQ multiplex PCR assay. In TCRdb, the immuneACCESS table is reduced to in-frame sequences with V and J assigned. These tables do not hold every clone; where another copy was compared, an unresolved V gene accounts for under half, and the others remain unexplained. Counted in this sample were about 120,000 clones; roughly nine tenths of them appeared once. The top ten clones comprise about 1.1% of the sample. Material for sequencing was PBMCs. These receptors all stem from a woman aged 45-65 years with colorectal cancer.

The chain recombines TRBV9 with TRBJ1-1, with unresolved D. Germline V lookup: CDR1 SGDLS, CDR2 YYNGEE. The CDR3 is 14 residues long. V shed 0 bases and J shed 5 bases, with 11 bases lying between them. CDR3 DNA: TGTGCCAGCAGCGTAGGTCTAGTGGGGACTGAAGCTTTCTTT. It is translated as CASSVGLVGTEAFF.

The chain combines TRBV6-5 with TRBJ2-7; 7 nucleotides line up with TRBD1. CDR1 and CDR2 (germline): MNHEY, SVGAGI. CDR3 length equals 13 residues. Trimming at V came to 6 bases and at J to 2 bases, leaving 4 bases not matched to a gene. This CDR3 reads CASSKTGPYEQYF. The CDR3 nucleotides are TGTGCCAGCAGCAAGACAGGGCCCTACGAGCAGTACTTC.

This chain links TRBV13 with TRBJ2-1, with a possible D match to TRBD2 (6 bases). Germline V gene lookup returns CDR1 PRHDT and CDR2 FYEKMQ (reference sequence). The V gene lost 4 bases and the J gene lost 1 base, with 14 bases spanning the gap. The CDR3 contains 16 residues. The CDR3 region has the DNA TGTGCCAGCAGCTCCTCGACTAGGCCTTCCTACAATGAGCAGTTCTTC. Amino acids: CASSSSTRPSYNEQFF. The complete variable domain, with remaining parts taken from reference TRBV13 and TRBJ2-1, reads AAGVIQSPRHLIKEKRETATLKCYPIPRHDTVYWYQQGPGQDPQFLISFYEKMQSDKGSIPDRFSAQQFSDYHSELNMSSLELGDSALYFCASSSSTRPSYNEQFFGPGTRLTVL.

This sequence joins TRBV5-6 and TRBJ2-3, with D possibly being TRBD2 (5 bases). The CDR3 length is 15 residues. V was clipped by 4 bases and J by 1 base, with 13 bases between them. From germline, CDR1 is SGHDT and CDR2 YYEEEE. CDR3 sequence (DNA): TGTGCCAGCAGCCCCCGGGCGGGCCGCACAGATACGCAGTATTTT. It yields the protein CASSPRAGRTDTQYF.

This chain links TRBV5-4 with TRBJ2-7, with unresolved D. CDR3 size: 14 residues. The germline V gene encodes CDR1 SGHNT and CDR2 YYREEE (reference sequence). Trimming left V 6 bases short and J 0 bases short, with 13 bases between. The CDR3 reads CASKKPESSYEQYF. CDR3 coding DNA: TGTGCCAGCAAAAAACCAGAGAGCTCCTACGAGCAGTACTTC.

V and J are TRBV20-1 and TRBJ2-3, with D possibly TRBD2 on 6 matching bases. V lost 3 bases and J lost 4, with 14 bases in between. Per the germline V gene, CDR1 is DFQATT and CDR2 is SNEGSKA (reference sequence). The CDR3 is 14 residues long. CDR3 bases: TGCAGTGCTAGTGTGGCGGGATCCTCAGATACGCAGTATTTT. It is translated as CSASVAGSSDTQYF.

This rearrangement joins TRBV5-5 to TRBJ2-1; weak D call: TRBD2 (5 bases). Per germline, CDR1 SGHKS and CDR2 YYEKEE (reference sequence). The ends were cut back, 7 bases at V and 1 base at J, with 18 bases in the middle. The CDR3 runs 16 residues. Here the CDR3 reads CASRSGWETSYNEQFF. The CDR3 DNA is TGTGCCAGCCGGTCGGGGTGGGAGACTTCCTACAATGAGCAGTTCTTC.

The genes are TRBV2 and TRBJ2-5; D call uncertain. The CDR3 covers 12 residues. Germline CDR1 SNHLY, CDR2 FYNNEI. Trimming removed 1 base at V and 9 bases at J, with 9 bases between. The CDR3 DNA sequence: TGTGCCAGCAGTGAAGGGGTTGGGGCCCAGTACTTC. This encodes CASSEGVGAQYF.

The chain employs TRBV19 and TRBJ2-5; D is unclear. V lost 3 bases to trimming and J lost 5 bases, with 7 bases between them. CDR1 is LNHDA, CDR2 SQIVND, per germline (reference sequence). The CDR3 totals 12 residues. CDR3 protein: CASSISPETQYF. The CDR3 coding sequence is TGTGCCAGTAGTATTTCCCCCGAGACCCAGTACTTC. The whole variable domain, filled in from reference TRBV19 and TRBJ2-5, reads DGGITQSPKYLFRKEGQNVTLSCEQNLNHDAMYWYRQDPGQGLRLIYYSQIVNDFQKGDIAEGYSVSREKKESFPLTVTSAQKNPTAFYLCASSISPETQYFGPGTRLLVL.

The chain combines TRBV5-6 with TRBJ1-2, with TRBD1 matching 9 bases. V trimming: 3 bases; J trimming: 1 base; junction bases outside the gene matches: 1. This CDR3 is built from 14 residues. CDR1 SGHDT and CDR2 YYEEEE come from the germline V gene. The CDR3 sequence: CASSWGQGNYGYTF. The CDR3 nucleotides read TGTGCCAGCAGCTGGGGACAGGGTAACTATGGCTACACCTTC.

V and J are TRBV6-5 and TRBJ1-2; 11 bases map to TRBD1. V was pared by 6 bases and J by 8 bases, with 5 bases of the junction left unmatched. The germline CDR1 and CDR2 sequences are MNHEY and SVGAGI. This CDR3 has 13 amino acids. The CDR3 region has the DNA TGTGCCAGCAGGGACAGGGGGCGGTTAGGCTACACCTTC. Its protein product is CASRDRGRLGYTF.

With regard to this clone: This sample also contains other DNA sequences that code for the same CDR3. This rearrangement joins TRBV10-3 to TRBJ1-3; weak D call: TRBD1 (5 bases). V was pared by 0 bases and J by 0 bases, with 6 bases between. CDR1 is ENHRY and CDR2 is SYGVKD in the germline V gene. This CDR3 spans 15 amino acids. The CDR3 DNA reads TGTGCCATCAGTGAGTCTGGGGGCTCTGGAAACACCATATATTTT. This codes for CAISESGGSGNTIYF.

This clone has just a few counts. This chain joins TRBV12-3 or TRBV12-4 and TRBJ1-1; D is ambiguous. Trimming removed 1 base at V and 4 bases at J, with 7 bases between. The CDR3 length is 13 residues. The CDR3 loop is CASSLGVSTEAFF. The CDR3, as DNA: TGTGCCAGCAGTTTAGGTGTCAGCACTGAAGCTTTCTTT.

The chain combines TRBV7-6 with TRBJ2-7; maybe TRBD1 (5 bases). CDR1 SGHVS and CDR2 FNYEAQ come from the germline V gene. The CDR3 is made up of 19 amino acids. Between the trimmed V and J ends, which lost 1 base and 7 bases, there was a span of 29 bases. The CDR3 DNA reads as TGTGCCAGCAGCTTAGACCCTATTCAGGGCAGTGAGTCGTTATCGGAGCAGTACTTC. Residues: CASSLDPIQGSESLSEQYF. The variable domain in full, with the rest retrieved from reference TRBV7-6 and TRBJ2-7, is GAGVSQSPRYKVTKRGQDVALRCDPISGHVSLYWYRQALGQGPEFLTYFNYEAQQDKSGLPNDRFSAERPEGSISTLTIQRTEQRDSAMYRCASSLDPIQGSESLSEQYFGPGTRLTVT.

The rearrangement joins TRBV2 to TRBJ2-3, with 9 positions matching TRBD2. Looked up from germline, CDR1 is SNHLY and CDR2 is FYNNEI. With 4 bases clipped from V and 3 bases from J, the junction kept 11 bases outside the gene matches. The CDR3 is made up of 17 amino acids. The CDR3, as DNA: TGTGCCAGCAGTGCCAGGGGCGGGGGGGCCGTGACAGATACGCAGTATTTT. It is translated as CASSARGGGAVTDTQYF.

This chain connects TRBV29-1 to TRBJ1-2, with a possible D match to TRBD1 (6 bases). CDR1 and CDR2 (germline): SQVTM, ANQGSEA. CDR3 size: 13 residues. V was trimmed by 6 bases and J by 8 bases, leaving 19 bases between them. CDR3 nucleotides: TGCAGCGTGGGCCGGGACACCTACGAGGGCTACACCTTC. Protein sequence: CSVGRDTYEGYTF.

The rearrangement links TRBV5-1 to TRBJ2-2; TRBD1 matches 7 bases. This CDR3 spans 18 amino acids. The trim removed 4 bases at V and 5 bases at J, leaving 17 bases unmatched. CDR1 and CDR2 from the germline V gene are SGHRS and YFSETQ. The CDR3 DNA follows: TGCGCCAGCAGCAAGGATCCTACGGGACAGATATTTACCGGGGAGCTGTTTTTT. Its translation: CASSKDPTGQIFTGELFF.

V and J are TRBV7-9 and TRBJ2-1; 15 nucleotides match TRBD2. V shed 6 bases, J shed 6 bases, and the junction held 9 bases outside the gene matches. The length of the CDR3 is 17 residues. Germline V gives CDR1 SEHNR, CDR2 FQNEAQ (reference sequence). In nucleotides, the CDR3 is TGTGCCAGCAGACGTGAGGGACTAGCGGGAGGTGGCAATGAGCAGTTCTTC. Its translation: CASRREGLAGGGNEQFF.

The chain employs TRBV18 and TRBJ1-1; TRBD1 matches 8 bases. This CDR3 region has 12 residues. Germline trimming cut 3 bases from V and 11 bases from J; bases unmatched to any gene: 5. Per the germline V gene, CDR1 is KGHSH and CDR2 is LQKENI. DNA for the CDR3: TGTGCCAGCTCACCGCAGGGGGCTCACGCTTTCTTT. The encoded protein is CASSPQGAHAFF.

The rearrangement links TRBV9 to TRBJ1-2; D unresolved. This CDR3 contains 14 residues. V was shortened by 0 bases and J by 4 bases, with 10 bases between the two germline ends. CDR1 is SGDLS, CDR2 YYNGEE, per germline. This chain's CDR3 is CASSVDFRGYGYTF. The CDR3 nucleotides read TGTGCCAGCAGCGTAGATTTTAGAGGCTATGGCTACACCTTC.

As for this clone: Other nucleotide sequences in the sample specify the same CDR3. This chain uses TRBV5-1 with TRBJ1-5; D remains ambiguous. This CDR3 comprises 12 residues. CDR1 and CDR2 from the germline V gene are SGHRS and YFSETQ. V shed 0 bases and J shed 6 bases, with 4 bases lying between them. The CDR3 spells CASSLDGQPQHF. For the CDR3, the DNA is TGCGCCAGCAGCTTGGACGGTCAGCCCCAGCATTTT.

V is TRBV9 and J is TRBJ2-7; 8 nucleotides match TRBD1. The CDR3 sequence is 16 residues long. The V gene's germline CDR1 is SGDLS and CDR2 YYNGEE. Losses at the gene ends were 0 bases for V and 2 bases for J; bases not matched to a gene: 7. CDR3 sequence: CASSVGMWDRPYEQYF. In DNA, the CDR3 is TGTGCCAGCAGCGTAGGTATGTGGGACAGGCCCTACGAGCAGTACTTC.

The CDR3 loop is CASSLDGLGSYGYTF. CDR3 DNA: TGCGCCAGCAGCTTGGACGGCCTTGGGAGTTATGGCTACACCTTC. This chain links TRBV5-1 with TRBJ1-2; D not certain. Trimming cost V 0 bases and J 5 bases, with 14 bases left between them. The germline V gene has CDR1 SGHRS and CDR2 YFSETQ. The length of the CDR3 is 15 residues.

For the CDR3, the DNA is TGTGCCAGCAGTCCTTTTTTCGAAGCGGGGATATACAATGAGCAGTTCTTC. Amino acid sequence: CASSPFFEAGIYNEQFF. The chain uses TRBV27 and TRBJ2-1; TRBD2 matches 7 bases. With 5 bases clipped from V and 4 bases from J, the junction kept 14 bases outside the gene matches. There are 17 residues in the CDR3. Germline CDR1 and CDR2: MNHEY and SMNVEV (reference sequence).

The chain uses TRBV3-1 (or the pseudogene TRBV3-2) and TRBJ1-1, with a tentative D call TRBD1 (6 bases). Deletions cut 0 bases from V and 8 bases from J, with 16 bases between. Germline V gives CDR1 LGHDT, CDR2 YNNKEL (reference sequence). The CDR3 sequence is 15 residues long. In DNA form, the CDR3 reads TGTGCCAGCAGCCAAGACGTCATGGGACACCCAGAAGCTTTCTTT. This sequence encodes CASSQDVMGHPEAFF.

This chain joins TRBV19 and TRBJ1-5, with D perhaps matching TRBD1 (5 bases). Trimming pared 6 bases from V and 0 bases from J, leaving 12 bases between. Germline V lookup: CDR1 LNHDA, CDR2 SQIVND (reference sequence). This CDR3 is 15 amino acids long. The CDR3 nucleotides read TGTGCCAGTAGCAAGACAGAGCCTAGCAATCAGCCCCAGCATTTT. This sequence encodes CASSKTEPSNQPQHF.

The chain recombines TRBV7-9 with TRBJ2-6, with a possible D match to TRBD2 (6 bases). From germline, CDR1 is SEHNR and CDR2 FQNEAQ (reference sequence). The CDR3 sequence is 16 residues long. V was pared by 7 bases and J by 0 bases, with 13 bases between. The CDR3 is CASISVGGSGANVLTF. The CDR3 nucleotides read TGTGCCAGCATCTCCGTGGGGGGCTCTGGGGCCAACGTCCTGACTTTC.

The chain couples TRBV19 to TRBJ1-1; no definite D call. The CDR3 length is 14 residues. The germline V and J ends were trimmed by 3 bases and 5 bases, with 13 bases remaining between them. Germline V gives CDR1 LNHDA, CDR2 SQIVND (reference sequence). The CDR3 DNA sequence: TGTGCCAGTAGTATTAACAGACTAGGGACTGAAGCTTTCTTT. Its protein product is CASSINRLGTEAFF.

The chain is built from TRBV3-1 (or the pseudogene TRBV3-2) and TRBJ2-5; tentative D call: TRBD1 (5 bases). Deletions cut 3 bases from V and 1 base from J, with 6 bases between. There are 13 residues in the CDR3. CDR1 LGHDT and CDR2 YNNKEL come from the germline V gene (reference sequence). CDR3 coding DNA: TGTGCCAGCAGCCAGCAGGGCCAAGAGACCCAGTACTTC. This gives the protein CASSQQGQETQYF.